In this sample, the clone carrying this T cell receptor (beta chain) turned up a few times. Its antigen is still unknown. The record originates from a study of T cell repertoires in cytomegalovirus infection. The germline V and J ends were trimmed by 4 bases and 4 bases, with 17 bases remaining between them. In germline, CDR1 is SEHNR, CDR2 FQNEAQ (reference sequence). The CDR3 consists of 15 residues. TCRdb re-derived calls from the reads in MiXCR, one entry per CDR3 protein. The sample consists of 200,000 or so distinct CDR3 sequences, under 25% of them appearing once. Study results and limitations: Frequencies of public TCR beta families were cumulated, and this identified carriers of CMV plus the relevant HLA.

The sequenced sample was PBMCs. The clonotype originates from a human donor in good health (CMV status not recorded). Some clones in this sample may be carry-over from other donors' samples. The genes are TRBV7-9 and TRBJ2-7; TRBD1 is a possible D gene (8 bases). The CDR3 sequence: CASSSLTGGGYEQYF. CDR3 nucleotide sequence: TGTGCCAGCAGCTCCCTCACAGGGGGAGGGTACGAGCAGTACTTC.